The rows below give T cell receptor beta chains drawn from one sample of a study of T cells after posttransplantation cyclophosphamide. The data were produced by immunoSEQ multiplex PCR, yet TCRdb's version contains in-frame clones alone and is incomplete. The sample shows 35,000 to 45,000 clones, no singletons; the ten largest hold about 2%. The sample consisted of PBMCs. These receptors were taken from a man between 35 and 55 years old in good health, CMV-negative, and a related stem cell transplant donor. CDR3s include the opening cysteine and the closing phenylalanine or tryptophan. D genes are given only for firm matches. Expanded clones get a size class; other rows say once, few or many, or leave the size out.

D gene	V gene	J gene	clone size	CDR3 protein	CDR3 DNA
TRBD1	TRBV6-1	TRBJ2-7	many	CASSESQGAGEQYF	TGTGCCAGCAGTGAAAGTCAGGGGGCCGGCGAGCAGTACTTC
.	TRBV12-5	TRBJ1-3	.	CASGSREAGNTIYF	TGTGCTAGTGGTTCCAGGGAGGCTGGAAACACCATATATTTT
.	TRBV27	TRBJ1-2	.	CASSFRGDGYTF	TGTGCCAGCAGTTTTCGCGGGGATGGCTACACCTTC
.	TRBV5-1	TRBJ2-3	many	CASSLRRADTQYF	TGCGCCAGCAGCTTGAGGCGGGCAGATACGCAGTATTTT
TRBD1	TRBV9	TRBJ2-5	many	CASSGTGQVGETQYF	TGTGCCAGCAGCGGGACAGGCCAAGTTGGAGAGACCCAGTACTTC
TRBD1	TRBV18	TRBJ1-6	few	CASSPQGGNSPLHF	TGTGCCAGCTCACCGCAGGGGGGCAATTCACCCCTCCACTTT
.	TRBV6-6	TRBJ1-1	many	CASSLTTVGNTEAFF	TGTGCCAGCAGCCTAACAACAGTCGGGAACACTGAAGCTTTCTTT
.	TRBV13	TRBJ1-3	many	CASSAGWHSGNTIYF	TGTGCCAGCAGCGCCGGGTGGCACTCTGGAAACACCATATATTTT
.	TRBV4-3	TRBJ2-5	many	CASSQDLPGQPGAQYF	TGCGCCAGCAGCCAAGATTTGCCAGGGCAACCAGGGGCCCAGTACTTC
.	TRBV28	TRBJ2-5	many	CASIAGGTRETQYF	TGTGCCAGCATTGCTGGCGGGACCAGAGAGACCCAGTACTTC
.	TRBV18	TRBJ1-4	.	CASSPGRSYNEKLFF	TGTGCCAGCTCACCAGGCCGTAGCTATAATGAAAAACTGTTTTTT
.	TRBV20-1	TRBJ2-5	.	CSADHRETQYF	TGCAGTGCCGACCACAGAGAGACCCAGTACTTC
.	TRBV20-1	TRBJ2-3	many	CSAGPTDTQYF	TGCAGTGCGGGGCCCACAGATACGCAGTATTTT
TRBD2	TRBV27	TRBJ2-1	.	CASSPGLVDFYNEQFF	TGTGCCAGCAGTCCGGGACTAGTGGATTTCTACAATGAGCAGTTCTTC
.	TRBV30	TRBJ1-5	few	CAWSANSNQPQHF	TGTGCCTGGAGCGCGAATAGCAATCAGCCCCAGCATTTT
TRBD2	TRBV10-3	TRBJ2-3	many	CAISDGGAGITDTQYF	TGTGCCATCAGTGATGGGGGAGCGGGGATCACAGATACGCAGTATTTT
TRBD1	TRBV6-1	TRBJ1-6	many	CASTGQGASPLHF	TGTGCCAGCACGGGACAGGGAGCGTCACCCCTCCACTTT
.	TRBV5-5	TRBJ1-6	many	CASTPQGLSYNSPLHF	TGTGCCAGCACCCCCCAGGGACTAAGCTATAATTCACCCCTCCACTTT
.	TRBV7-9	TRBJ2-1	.	CASSLEGAGFHNEQFF	TGTGCCAGCAGCTTAGAAGGAGCAGGGTTCCACAATGAGCAGTTCTTC
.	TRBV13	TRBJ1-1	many	CASSLAGFRGTEAFF	TGTGCCAGCAGCTTAGCTGGGTTTCGGGGCACTGAAGCTTTCTTT
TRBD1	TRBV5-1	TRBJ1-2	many	CASSLSTGTGGNGYTF	TGCGCCAGCAGCTTGTCAACGGGGACAGGGGGGAATGGCTACACCTTC
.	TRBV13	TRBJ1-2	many	CASSSTRGRSGYTF	TGTGCCAGCAGCTCGACGCGGGGTAGAAGCGGCTACACCTTC
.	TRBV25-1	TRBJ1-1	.	CASSGEARASTEAFF	TGTGCCAGCAGTGGAGAGGCCAGGGCCAGCACTGAAGCTTTCTTT
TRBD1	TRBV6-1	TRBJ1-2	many	CASSKDRDYGYTF	TGTGCCAGCAGTAAGGACAGGGACTATGGCTACACCTTC
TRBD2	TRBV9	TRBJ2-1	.	CASSAELAGKSGEQFF	TGTGCCAGCAGCGCCGAACTAGCGGGTAAATCGGGTGAGCAGTTCTTC